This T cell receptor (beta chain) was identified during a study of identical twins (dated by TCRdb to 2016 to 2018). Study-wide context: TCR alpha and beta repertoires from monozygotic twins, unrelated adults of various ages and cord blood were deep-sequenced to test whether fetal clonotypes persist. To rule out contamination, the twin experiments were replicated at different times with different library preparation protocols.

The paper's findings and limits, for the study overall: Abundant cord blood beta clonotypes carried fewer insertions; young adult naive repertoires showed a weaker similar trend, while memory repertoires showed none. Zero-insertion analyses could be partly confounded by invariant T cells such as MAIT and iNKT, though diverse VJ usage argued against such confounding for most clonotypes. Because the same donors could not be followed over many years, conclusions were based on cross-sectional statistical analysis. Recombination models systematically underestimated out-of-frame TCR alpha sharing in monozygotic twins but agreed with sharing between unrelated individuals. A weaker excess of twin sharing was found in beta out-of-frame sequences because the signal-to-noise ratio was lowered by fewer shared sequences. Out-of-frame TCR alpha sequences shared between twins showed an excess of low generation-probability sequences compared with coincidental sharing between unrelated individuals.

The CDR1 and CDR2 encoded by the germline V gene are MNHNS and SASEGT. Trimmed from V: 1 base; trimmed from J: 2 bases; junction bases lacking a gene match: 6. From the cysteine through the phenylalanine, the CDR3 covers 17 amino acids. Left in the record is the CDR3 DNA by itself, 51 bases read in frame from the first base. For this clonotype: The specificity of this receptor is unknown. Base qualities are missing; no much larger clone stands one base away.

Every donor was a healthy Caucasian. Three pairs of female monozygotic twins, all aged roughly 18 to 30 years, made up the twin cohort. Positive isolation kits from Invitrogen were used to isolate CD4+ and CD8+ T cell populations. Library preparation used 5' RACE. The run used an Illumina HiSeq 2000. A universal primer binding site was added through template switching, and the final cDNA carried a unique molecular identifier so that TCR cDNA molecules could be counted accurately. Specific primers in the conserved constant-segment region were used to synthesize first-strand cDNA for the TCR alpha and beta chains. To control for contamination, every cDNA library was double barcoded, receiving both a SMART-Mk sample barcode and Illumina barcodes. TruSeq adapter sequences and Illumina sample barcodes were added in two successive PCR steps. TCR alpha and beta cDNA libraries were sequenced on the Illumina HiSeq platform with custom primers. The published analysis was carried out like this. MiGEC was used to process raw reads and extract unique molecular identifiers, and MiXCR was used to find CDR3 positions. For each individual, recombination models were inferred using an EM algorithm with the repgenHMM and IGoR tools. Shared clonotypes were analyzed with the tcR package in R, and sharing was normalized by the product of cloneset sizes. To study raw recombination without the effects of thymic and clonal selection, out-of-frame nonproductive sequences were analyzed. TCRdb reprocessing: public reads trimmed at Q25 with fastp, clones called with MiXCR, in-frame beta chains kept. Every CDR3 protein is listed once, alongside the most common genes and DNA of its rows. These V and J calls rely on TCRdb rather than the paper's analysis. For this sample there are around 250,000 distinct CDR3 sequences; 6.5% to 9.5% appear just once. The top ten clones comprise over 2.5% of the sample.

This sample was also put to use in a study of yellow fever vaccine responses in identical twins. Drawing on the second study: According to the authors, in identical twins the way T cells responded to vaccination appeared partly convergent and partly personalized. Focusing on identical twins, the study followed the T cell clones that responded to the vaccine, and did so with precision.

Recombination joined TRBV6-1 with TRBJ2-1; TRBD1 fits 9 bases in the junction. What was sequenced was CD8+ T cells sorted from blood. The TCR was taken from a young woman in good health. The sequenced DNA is TGTGCCAGCAGTGAAGGACCGGGACAGGGAGCCTACAATGAGCAGTTCTTC. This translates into CASSEGPGQGAYNEQFF.